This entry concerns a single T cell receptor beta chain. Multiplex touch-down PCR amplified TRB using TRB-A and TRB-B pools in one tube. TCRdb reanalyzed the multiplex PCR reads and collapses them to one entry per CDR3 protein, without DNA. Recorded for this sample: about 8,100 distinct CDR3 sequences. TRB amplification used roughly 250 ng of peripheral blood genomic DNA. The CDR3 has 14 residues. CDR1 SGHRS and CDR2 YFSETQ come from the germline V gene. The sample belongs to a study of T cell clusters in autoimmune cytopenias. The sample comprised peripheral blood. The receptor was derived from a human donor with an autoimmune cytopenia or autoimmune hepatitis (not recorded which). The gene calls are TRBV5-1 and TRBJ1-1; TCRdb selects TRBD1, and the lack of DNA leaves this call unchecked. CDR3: CASQTGTLNTEAFF.